Presented here are 6 T cell receptor beta chains from one specimen sequenced in a study of blood T cell repertoires in COVID-19. Only in-frame clones appear in the TCRdb table, and some are missing; sequencing was by immunoSEQ multiplex PCR. The sample carries about 130,000 clones, roughly 83% recorded once. What was sequenced was peripheral blood. The origin of the receptors is a man between 35 and 55 years old with active or convalescent COVID-19.

This rearrangement joins TRBV28 to TRBJ1-1; TRBD1 is a possible D gene (6 bases). The CDR3 is made up of 14 amino acids. With 4 bases removed from V and 11 bases from J, the gap between germline ends came to 20 bases. CDR1 is MDHEN, CDR2 SYDVKM, per germline. CDR3 loop: CASSSPTGILGAFF. CDR3 in DNA: TGTGCCAGCAGTTCACCTACAGGGATCCTTGGCGCTTTCTTT.

The V and J genes are TRBV7-2 and TRBJ1-2, with TRBD1 matching over 7 bases. This CDR3 has 14 residues. V lost 1 base and J lost 6; bases outside the gene matches: 5. In germline, CDR1 is SGHTA, CDR2 FQGNSA. The chain's CDR3 is CASSLGNRGDGYTF. CDR3 DNA sequence: TGTGCCAGCAGCTTAGGTAACAGGGGAGATGGCTACACCTTC.

This clone turned up a few times. The chain employs TRBV5-1 and TRBJ1-2; possibly TRBD1 for D (6 bases). Trimming stripped 0 bases from V and 6 bases from J, with 12 bases between. There are 14 residues in the CDR3. Germline V gene sequence: CDR1 SGHRS, CDR2 YFSETQ. The CDR3 sequence is CASSLVAGADGYTF. In DNA, the CDR3 is TGCGCCAGCAGCTTGGTGGCGGGGGCGGATGGCTACACCTTC.

This clone was detected a few times. This rearrangement joins TRBV6-1 to TRBJ1-5, with D possibly TRBD1 on 5 matching bases. Germline CDR1 reads MNHNS; CDR2 reads SASEGT. This CDR3 has 14 residues. Trimming stripped 1 base from V and 6 bases from J, with 10 bases between. CDR3 amino acids: CASSEGYRSQPQHF. DNA for the CDR3: TGTGCCAGCAGTGAAGGTTACAGGTCTCAGCCCCAGCATTTT.

J is TRBJ2-7 and V is TRBV30; 10 bases are shared with TRBD2. V shed 3 bases and J 2 bases; nucleotides not matched to a gene: 4. Germline CDR1 and CDR2: GTSNPN and SVGIG (reference sequence). There are 14 residues in the CDR3. The CDR3 loop reads CAWRAGGAPYEQYF. The CDR3 DNA reads TGTGCCTGGAGAGCGGGAGGGGCCCCCTACGAGCAGTACTTC.

Concerning this clone itself: One end of the junction varies from germline; a read error may be responsible. This sequence joins TRBV24-1 and TRBJ1-6; D is ambiguous. The CDR3 has 12 amino acids. Per the germline V gene, CDR1 is KGHDR and CDR2 is SFDVKD. In DNA, the CDR3 is TGTGCCACCGGTGACGGGAATTCACCCCTCCACTTT. Amino acids: CATGDGNSPLHF.